This T cell receptor beta chain originates from a study of T cell changes during pregnancy in multiple sclerosis. Using immunoSEQ multiplex PCR, the repertoire was profiled, and TCRdb retains in-frame clones only, with some absent. The table records tens of thousands of clones, around 85% of them present only once. The sequencing here drew on peripheral blood, taken before pregnancy. The receptor comes from a female donor with multiple sclerosis, enrolled in a pregnancy study.

CDR3 in DNA: TGTGCCAGCAGTTCCCCGGGACAGGGGCTCGGGTATGGCTACACCTTC. Protein: CASSSPGQGLGYGYTF. The gene calls are TRBV28 and TRBJ1-2; TRBD1 matches 10 bases. V shed 4 bases, J shed 5 bases, and the junction held 10 bases outside the gene matches. Germline-derived CDR1 and CDR2 are MDHEN and SYDVKM. The CDR3 length is 16 residues.